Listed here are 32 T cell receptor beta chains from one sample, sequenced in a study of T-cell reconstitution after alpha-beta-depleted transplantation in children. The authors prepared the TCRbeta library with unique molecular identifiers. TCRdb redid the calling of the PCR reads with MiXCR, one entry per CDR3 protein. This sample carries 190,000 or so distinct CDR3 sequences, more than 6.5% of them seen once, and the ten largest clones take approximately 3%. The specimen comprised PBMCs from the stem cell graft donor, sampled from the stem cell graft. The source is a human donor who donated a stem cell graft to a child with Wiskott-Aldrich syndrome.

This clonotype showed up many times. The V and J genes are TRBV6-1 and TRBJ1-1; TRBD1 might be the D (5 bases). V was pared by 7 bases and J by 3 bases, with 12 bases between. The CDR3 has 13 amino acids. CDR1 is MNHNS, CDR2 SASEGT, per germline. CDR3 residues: CASMVRQYTEAFF. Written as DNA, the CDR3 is TGTGCCAGCATGGTCCGACAGTACACTGAAGCTTTCTTT.

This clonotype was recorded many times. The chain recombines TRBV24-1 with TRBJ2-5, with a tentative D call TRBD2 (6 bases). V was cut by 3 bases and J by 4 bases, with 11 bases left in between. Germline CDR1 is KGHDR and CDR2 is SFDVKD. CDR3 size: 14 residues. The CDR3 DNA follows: TGTGCCACCAGTGATACGCGGGGCCCAGAGACCCAGTACTTC. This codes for CATSDTRGPETQYF.

In DNA form, the CDR3 reads TGTGCCAGCAGCCAAGGGCACGGGACAGGGTTATCTCCACAAGAGACCCAGTACTTC. As protein: CASSQGHGTGLSPQETQYF. The V call is TRBV3-1, the J call TRBJ2-5; 9 bases are shared with TRBD1. This CDR3 contains 19 residues. Trimming took 1 base from V and 2 from J; bases not matched to a gene: 14. Germline V lookup: CDR1 LGHDT, CDR2 YNNKEL (reference sequence).

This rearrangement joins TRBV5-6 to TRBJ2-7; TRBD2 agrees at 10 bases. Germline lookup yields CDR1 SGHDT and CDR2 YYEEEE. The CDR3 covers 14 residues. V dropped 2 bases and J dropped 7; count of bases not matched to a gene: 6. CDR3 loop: CASSFSGRIGEQYF. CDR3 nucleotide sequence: TGTGCCAGCAGCTTTAGCGGGAGGATAGGGGAGCAGTACTTC.

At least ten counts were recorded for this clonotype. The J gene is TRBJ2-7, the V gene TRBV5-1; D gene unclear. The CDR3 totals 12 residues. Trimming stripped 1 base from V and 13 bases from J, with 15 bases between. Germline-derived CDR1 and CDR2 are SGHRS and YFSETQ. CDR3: CASSLSWDSQYF. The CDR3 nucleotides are TGCGCCAGCAGCTTGTCGTGGGATTCGCAATACTTC.

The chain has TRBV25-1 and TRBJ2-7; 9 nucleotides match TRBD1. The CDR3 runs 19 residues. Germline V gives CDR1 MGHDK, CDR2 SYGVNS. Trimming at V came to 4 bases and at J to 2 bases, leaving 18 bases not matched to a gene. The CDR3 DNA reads TGTGCCAGCAGTGTTGCACCCCTTTTGGACAGGGGCTTAACCTACGAGCAGTACTTC. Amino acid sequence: CASSVAPLLDRGLTYEQYF.

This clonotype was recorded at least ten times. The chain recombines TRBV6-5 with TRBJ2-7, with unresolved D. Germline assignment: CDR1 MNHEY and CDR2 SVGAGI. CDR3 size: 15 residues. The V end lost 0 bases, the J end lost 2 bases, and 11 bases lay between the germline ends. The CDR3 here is CASSYSRQSTYEQYF. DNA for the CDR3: TGTGCCAGCAGTTACTCGCGACAATCCACCTACGAGCAGTACTTC.

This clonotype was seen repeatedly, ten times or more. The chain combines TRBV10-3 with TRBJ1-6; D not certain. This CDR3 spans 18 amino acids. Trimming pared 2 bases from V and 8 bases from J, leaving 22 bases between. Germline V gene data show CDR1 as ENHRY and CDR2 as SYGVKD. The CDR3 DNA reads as TGTGCCATCAGTGAGGCCATCCCAATCGGGAATCGACATTCACCCCTCCACTTT. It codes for CAISEAIPIGNRHSPLHF.

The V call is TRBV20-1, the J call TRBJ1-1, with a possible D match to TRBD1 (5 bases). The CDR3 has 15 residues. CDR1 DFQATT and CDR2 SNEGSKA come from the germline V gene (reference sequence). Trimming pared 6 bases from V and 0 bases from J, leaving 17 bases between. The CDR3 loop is CSAGGRGFVNTEAFF. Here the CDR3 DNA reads TGCAGTGCGGGGGGGAGGGGCTTTGTGAACACTGAAGCTTTCTTT.

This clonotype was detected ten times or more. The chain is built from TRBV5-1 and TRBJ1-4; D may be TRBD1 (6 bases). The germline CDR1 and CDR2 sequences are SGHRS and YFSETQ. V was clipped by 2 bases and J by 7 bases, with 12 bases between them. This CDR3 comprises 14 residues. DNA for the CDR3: TGCGCCAGCAGCTTACAGGGAGAGATTGAAAAACTGTTTTTT. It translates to CASSLQGEIEKLFF.

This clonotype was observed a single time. CDR3 loop: CASSPPGQGYTEAFF. In DNA form, the CDR3 reads TGCGCCAGCAGCCCTCCGGGACAGGGGTACACTGAAGCTTTCTTT. J is TRBJ1-1 and V is TRBV5-1, with TRBD1 matching 10 bases. Per the germline V gene, CDR1 is SGHRS and CDR2 is YFSETQ. The CDR3 has 15 residues. V shed 4 bases, J shed 3 bases, and the junction held 6 bases outside the gene matches. The full variable domain, in which reference TRBV5-1 and TRBJ1-1 provide the parts outside the CDR3, is KAGVTQTPRYLIKTRGQQVTLSCSPISGHRSVSWYQQTPGQGLQFLFEYFSETQRNKGNFPGRFSGRQFSNSRSEMNVSTLELGDSALYLCASSPPGQGYTEAFFGQGTRLTVV.

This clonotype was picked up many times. The CDR3 DNA reads TGTGCCAGCAGCTTAAGCGCAGGGCCGGGAAACACCATATATTTT. It codes for CASSLSAGPGNTIYF. The chain carries TRBV11-2 and TRBJ1-3; tentatively, D is TRBD1 (5 bases). Trimming pared 2 bases from V and 4 bases from J, leaving 12 bases between. CDR3 length equals 15 residues. Germline V gives CDR1 SGHAT, CDR2 FQNNGV.

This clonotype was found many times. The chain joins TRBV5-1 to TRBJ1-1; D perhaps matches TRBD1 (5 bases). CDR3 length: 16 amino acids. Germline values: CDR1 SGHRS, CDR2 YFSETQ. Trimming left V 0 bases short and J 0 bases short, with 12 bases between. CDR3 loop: CASSLEGRIMNTEAFF. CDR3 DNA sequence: TGCGCCAGCAGCTTGGAGGGACGGATCATGAACACTGAAGCTTTCTTT.

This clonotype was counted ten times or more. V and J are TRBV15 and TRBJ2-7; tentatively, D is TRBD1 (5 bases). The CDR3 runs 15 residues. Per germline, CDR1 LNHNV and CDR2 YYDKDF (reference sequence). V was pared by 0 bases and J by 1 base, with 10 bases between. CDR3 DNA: TGTGCCACCAGCAGAGATTTTGACAGTTCCTACGAGCAGTACTTC. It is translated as CATSRDFDSSYEQYF. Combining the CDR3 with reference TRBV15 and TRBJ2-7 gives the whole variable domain DAMVIQNPRYQVTQFGKPVTLSCSQTLNHNVMYWYQQKSSQAPKLLFHYYDKDFNNEADTPDNFQSRRPNTSFCFLDIRSPGLGDTAMYLCATSRDFDSSYEQYFGPGTRLTVT.

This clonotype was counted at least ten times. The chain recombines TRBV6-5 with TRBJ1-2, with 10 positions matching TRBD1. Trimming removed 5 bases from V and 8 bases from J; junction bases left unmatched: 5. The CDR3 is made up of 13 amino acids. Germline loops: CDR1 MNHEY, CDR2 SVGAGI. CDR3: CASSPGTGVGYTF. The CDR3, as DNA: TGTGCCAGCAGTCCCGGGACAGGGGTCGGCTACACCTTC.

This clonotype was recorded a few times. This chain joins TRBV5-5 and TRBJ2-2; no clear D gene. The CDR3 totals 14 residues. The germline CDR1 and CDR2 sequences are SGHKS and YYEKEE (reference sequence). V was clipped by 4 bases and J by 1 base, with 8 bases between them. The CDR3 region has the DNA TGTGCCAGCAGCGGGGTCGGGAACACCGGGGAGCTGTTTTTT. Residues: CASSGVGNTGELFF.

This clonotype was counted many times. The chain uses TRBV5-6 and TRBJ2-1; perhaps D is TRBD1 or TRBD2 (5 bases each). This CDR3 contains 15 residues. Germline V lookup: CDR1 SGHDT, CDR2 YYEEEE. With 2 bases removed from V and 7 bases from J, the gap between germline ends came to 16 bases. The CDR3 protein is CASSFSRPEGNEQFF. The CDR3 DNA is TGTGCCAGCAGCTTTTCTAGGCCCGAGGGGAATGAGCAGTTCTTC.

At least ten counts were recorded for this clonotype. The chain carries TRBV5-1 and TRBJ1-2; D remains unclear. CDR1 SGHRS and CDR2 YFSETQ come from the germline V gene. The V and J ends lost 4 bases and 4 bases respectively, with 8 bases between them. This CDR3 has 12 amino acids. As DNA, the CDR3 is TGCGCCAGCAGCGATGACGGCTATGGCTACACCTTC. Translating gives CASSDDGYGYTF.

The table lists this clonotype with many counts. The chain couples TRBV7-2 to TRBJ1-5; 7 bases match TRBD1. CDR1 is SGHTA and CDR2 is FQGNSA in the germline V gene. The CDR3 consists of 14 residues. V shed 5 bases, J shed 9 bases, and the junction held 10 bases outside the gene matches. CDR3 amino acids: CASSKTGAAGPQHF. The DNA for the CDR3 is TGTGCCAGCAGCAAAACAGGGGCTGCAGGGCCCCAGCATTTT.

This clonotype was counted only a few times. The CDR3 protein is CASSQSSGSGGGTDTQYF. DNA of the CDR3: TGCGCCAGCAGTCAATCCTCCGGGAGCGGGGGGGGCACAGATACGCAGTATTTT. The rearrangement uses TRBV23-1 and TRBJ2-3; 10 nucleotides match TRBD2. TRBV23-1 counts as an open reading frame of uncertain function. This CDR3 has 18 residues. The V segment lost 0 bases and the J segment 1 base; nucleotides outside the gene matches: 7.

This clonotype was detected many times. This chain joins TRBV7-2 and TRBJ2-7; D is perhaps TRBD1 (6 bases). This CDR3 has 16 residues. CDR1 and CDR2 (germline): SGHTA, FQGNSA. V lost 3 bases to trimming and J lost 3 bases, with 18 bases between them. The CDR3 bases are TGTGCCAGCAGCTTCGGCAGGGGCAGACCAGTCTACGAGCAGTACTTC. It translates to CASSFGRGRPVYEQYF.

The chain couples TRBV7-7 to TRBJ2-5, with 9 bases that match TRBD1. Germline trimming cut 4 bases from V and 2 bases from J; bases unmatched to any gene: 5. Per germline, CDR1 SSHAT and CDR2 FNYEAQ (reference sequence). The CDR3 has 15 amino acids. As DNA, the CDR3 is TGTGCCAGCAGCTATAACAGGGGGCGTCAAGAGACCCAGTACTTC. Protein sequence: CASSYNRGRQETQYF.

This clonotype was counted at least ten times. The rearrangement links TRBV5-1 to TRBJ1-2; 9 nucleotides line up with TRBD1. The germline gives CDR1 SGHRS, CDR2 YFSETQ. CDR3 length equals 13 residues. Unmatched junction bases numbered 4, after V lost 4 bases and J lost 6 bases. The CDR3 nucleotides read TGCGCCAGCAGCGGGGGACAGGGCAATGGCTACACCTTC. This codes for CASSGGQGNGYTF.

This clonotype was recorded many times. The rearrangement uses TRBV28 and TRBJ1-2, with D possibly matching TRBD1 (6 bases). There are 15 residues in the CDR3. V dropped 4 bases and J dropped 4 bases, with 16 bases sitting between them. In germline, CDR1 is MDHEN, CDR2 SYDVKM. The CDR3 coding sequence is TGTGCCAGCAGTTCCCCCCCGGGGGCGGGCTATGGCTACACCTTC. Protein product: CASSSPPGAGYGYTF.

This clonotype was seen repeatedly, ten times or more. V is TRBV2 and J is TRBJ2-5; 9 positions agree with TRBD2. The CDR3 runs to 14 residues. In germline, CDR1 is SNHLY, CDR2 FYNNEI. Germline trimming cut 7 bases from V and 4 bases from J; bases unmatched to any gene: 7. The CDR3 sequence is CASTDSGSGETQYF. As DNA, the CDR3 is TGTGCCAGCACTGATAGCGGGAGTGGAGAGACCCAGTACTTC.

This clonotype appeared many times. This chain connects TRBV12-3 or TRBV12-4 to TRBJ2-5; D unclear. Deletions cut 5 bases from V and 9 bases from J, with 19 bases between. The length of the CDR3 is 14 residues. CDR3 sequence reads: CASSPPHLGWAQYF. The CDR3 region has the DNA TGTGCCAGCAGTCCCCCGCACCTAGGGTGGGCCCAGTACTTC.

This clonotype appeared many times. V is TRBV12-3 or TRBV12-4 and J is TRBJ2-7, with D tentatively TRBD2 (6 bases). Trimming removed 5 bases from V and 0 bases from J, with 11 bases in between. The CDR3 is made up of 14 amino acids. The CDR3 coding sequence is TGTGCCAGCAGTCCTAGCGCGAGCTCCTACGAGCAGTACTTC. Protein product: CASSPSASSYEQYF.

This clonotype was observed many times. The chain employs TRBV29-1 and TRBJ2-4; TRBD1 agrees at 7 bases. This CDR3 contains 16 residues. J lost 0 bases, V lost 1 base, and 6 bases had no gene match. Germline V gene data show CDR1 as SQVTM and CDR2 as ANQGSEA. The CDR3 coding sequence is TGCAGCGTTGAAGGGGGGACAGAGCTAGCCAAAAACATTCAGTACTTC. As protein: CSVEGGTELAKNIQYF.

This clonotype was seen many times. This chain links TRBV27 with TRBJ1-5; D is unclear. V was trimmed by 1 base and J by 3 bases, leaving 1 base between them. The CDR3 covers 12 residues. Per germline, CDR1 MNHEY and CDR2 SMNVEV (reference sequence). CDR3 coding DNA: TGTGCCAGCAGTTTATACAATCAGCCCCAGCATTTT. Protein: CASSLYNQPQHF.

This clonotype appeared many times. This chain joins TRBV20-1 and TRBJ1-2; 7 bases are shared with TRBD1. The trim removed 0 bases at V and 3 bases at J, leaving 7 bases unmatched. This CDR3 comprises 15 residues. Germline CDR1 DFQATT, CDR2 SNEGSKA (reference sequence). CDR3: CSARDPRQGDYGYTF. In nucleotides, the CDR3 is TGCAGTGCTAGAGACCCTCGACAGGGAGACTATGGCTACACCTTC.

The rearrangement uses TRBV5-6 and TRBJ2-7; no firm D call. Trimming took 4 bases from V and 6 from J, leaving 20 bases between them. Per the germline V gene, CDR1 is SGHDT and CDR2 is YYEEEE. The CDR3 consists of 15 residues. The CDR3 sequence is CASSEVFWSKSEQYF. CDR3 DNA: TGTGCCAGCAGCGAGGTCTTTTGGTCGAAGTCCGAGCAGTACTTC. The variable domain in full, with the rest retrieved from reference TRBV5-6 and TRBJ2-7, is DAGVTQSPTHLIKTRGQQVTLRCSPKSGHDTVSWYQQALGQGPQFIFQYYEEEERQRGNFPDRFSGHQFPNYSSELNVNALLLGDSALYLCASSEVFWSKSEQYFGPGTRLTVT.

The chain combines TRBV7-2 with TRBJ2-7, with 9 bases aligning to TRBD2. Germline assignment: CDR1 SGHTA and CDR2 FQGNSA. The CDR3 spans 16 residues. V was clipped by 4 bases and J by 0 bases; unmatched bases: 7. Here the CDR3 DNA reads TGTGCCAGCAGCTCCTCTAGCGGGGCAAACTCCTACGAGCAGTACTTC. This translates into CASSSSSGANSYEQYF.